This record concerns one T cell receptor beta chain sequence. TCR beta CDR3 regions were amplified from RNA. HTBI primers drove first-round RT-PCR of the TCR CDR3. TCRdb independently ran MiXCR on the multiplex PCR reads; one entry per CDR3 protein. The sample holds about 290,000 distinct CDR3 sequences, around 15% seen once. These data belong to a study of T cells in Graves' hyperthyroidism and ophthalmopathy. The CDR3 spans 16 residues. CDR1 and CDR2 from the germline V gene are SGHTA and FQGNSA. Trimming removed 1 base at V and 1 base at J, with 12 bases between. The sequenced sample was blood. The chain has TRBV7-2 and TRBJ2-3, with unresolved D. The source is a woman aged 55-75 years with Graves' ophthalmopathy. CDR3 residues: CASSLDLWAGTDTQYF. The CDR3 DNA reads TGTGCCAGCAGCTTAGACCTTTGGGCGGGCACAGATACGCAGTATTTT.